One and the same sample provided the 29 T cell receptor beta chains below, sequenced in a study of blood T cell repertoires in COVID-19. The assay was immunoSEQ multiplex PCR, and TCRdb's table has in-frame clones only and misses some. This table holds over 250,000 clones, approximately 90% found once. The sample consisted of peripheral blood. The receptors shown here come from a woman aged 35 to 49 who had recovered from COVID-19.

V and J are TRBV30 and TRBJ2-2; a possible D gene is TRBD1 (6 bases). V was shortened by 1 base and J by 6 bases, with 9 bases between the two germline ends. CDR3 length equals 13 residues. The germline V gene has CDR1 GTSNPN and CDR2 SVGIG (reference sequence). The CDR3 loop reads CAWSGQAAGELFF. The CDR3 region has the DNA TGTGCCTGGAGTGGACAGGCGGCCGGGGAGCTGTTTTTT.

The chain is built from TRBV13 and TRBJ2-1, with TRBD2 matching 15 bases. The CDR3 covers 17 residues. Per germline, CDR1 PRHDT and CDR2 FYEKMQ (reference sequence). Trimming cost V 2 bases and J 4 bases; bases outside gene matches: 3. CDR3 loop: CASSLRTSGGVYNEQFF. The CDR3 DNA is TGTGCCAGCAGCTTAAGGACTAGCGGGGGGGTTTACAATGAGCAGTTCTTC.

This clone was picked up a small number of times. The chain carries TRBV9 and TRBJ1-6; 7 positions match TRBD1. J was trimmed by 7 bases and V by 4 bases; bases with no gene match: 5. This CDR3 comprises 14 residues. Germline values: CDR1 SGDLS, CDR2 YYNGEE. The CDR3 sequence is CASSTRTGNSPLHF. CDR3 DNA: TGTGCCAGCAGCACCCGGACAGGAAATTCACCCCTCCACTTT.

The chain has TRBV12-3 or TRBV12-4 and TRBJ2-1, with 7 bases lining up with TRBD2. This CDR3 has 11 amino acids. Trimming removed 7 bases from V and 12 bases from J; junction bases left unmatched: 6. This CDR3 reads CASTLGEGQFF. The CDR3 nucleotides are TGTGCCAGCACCTTGGGGGAGGGGCAGTTCTTC.

This clone was found a few times. V gene TRBV2 combines with J gene TRBJ2-1, with 7 bases matching TRBD2. V shed 7 bases and J 2 bases; nucleotides not matched to a gene: 17. Germline CDR1 is SNHLY and CDR2 is FYNNEI. The CDR3 runs to 18 residues. The CDR3 loop is CASTHRPTSLAAYNEQFF. The CDR3 DNA reads as TGTGCCAGCACCCACCGCCCGACTAGCCTAGCCGCCTACAATGAGCAGTTCTTC. Full variable domain (missing parts from reference TRBV2 and TRBJ2-1): EPEVTQTPSHQVTQMGQEVILRCVPISNHLYFYWYRQILGQKVEFLVSFYNNEISEKSEIFDDQFSVERPDGSNFTLKIRSTKLEDSAMYFCASTHRPTSLAAYNEQFFGPGTRLTVL.

The chain uses TRBV5-6 and TRBJ2-7, with D possibly TRBD1 on 5 matching bases. The germline V gene encodes CDR1 SGHDT and CDR2 YYEEEE. Deletions cut 4 bases from V and 2 bases from J, with 25 bases between. The CDR3 consists of 18 residues. The CDR3 loop is CASSGDPKRWGLPYEQYF. The CDR3 DNA reads as TGTGCCAGCAGCGGTGATCCAAAAAGATGGGGCTTACCCTACGAGCAGTACTTC.

In this sample, this clone turned up once. V is TRBV7-2 and J is TRBJ2-3, with 9 bases identical to TRBD1. The germline CDR1 and CDR2 sequences are SGHTA and FQGNSA. J was trimmed by 3 bases and V by 4 bases; bases with no gene match: 11. CDR3 length: 17 residues. CDR3 loop: CASSSRPGQGWTDTQYF. The CDR3 coding sequence is TGTGCCAGCAGCTCCCGGCCGGGACAGGGTTGGACAGATACGCAGTATTTT.

V gene TRBV5-5 combines with J gene TRBJ2-2; 10 bases map to TRBD2. After removal of 6 bases from V and 5 bases from J, the junction contained 7 bases not matched to a gene. The CDR3 has 15 residues. From germline, CDR1 is SGHKS and CDR2 YYEKEE (reference sequence). CDR3 in amino acids: CASTQAGGWTGELFF. The CDR3 DNA reads as TGTGCCAGCACCCAAGCGGGAGGGTGGACCGGGGAGCTGTTTTTT.

The V gene is TRBV5-1, the J gene TRBJ1-1; 9 bases are a match to TRBD1. The CDR3 sequence is 16 residues long. The V gene's germline CDR1 is SGHRS and CDR2 YFSETQ. Germline trimming cut 0 bases from V and 1 base from J; bases unmatched to any gene: 4. CDR3 coding DNA: TGCGCCAGCAGCTTGGTGAGGGGACAGGGGAACACTGAAGCTTTCTTT. Amino acid sequence: CASSLVRGQGNTEAFF.

The V call is TRBV6-6, the J call TRBJ2-3; 9 bases are shared with TRBD2. The ends lost 6 bases at V and 2 bases at J; junction bases unmatched: 3. This CDR3 contains 14 residues. Germline CDR1 and CDR2: MNHNY and SVGAGI (reference sequence). CDR3 in DNA: TGTGCCAGCAGCATAGCGGGAGACACAGATACGCAGTATTTT. Its translation is CASSIAGDTDTQYF.

The chain employs TRBV28 and TRBJ1-4; perhaps TRBD1 as D (6 bases). The germline V gene has CDR1 MDHEN and CDR2 SYDVKM. The CDR3 spans 14 residues. Trimming left V 3 bases short and J 8 bases short, with 13 bases between. The CDR3 DNA reads as TGTGCCAGCAGTTTTGGGGGGGCGCAGGAAAAACTGTTTTTT. Its translation is CASSFGGAQEKLFF.

The DNA for the CDR3 is TGTGCCATCAGAGGGACAGGGTTCACTGAAGCTTTCTTT. Translated: CAIRGTGFTEAFF. V is TRBV10-3 and J is TRBJ1-1; 9 bases line up with TRBD1. Germline V CDR1 and CDR2: ENHRY, SYGVKD. Trimming cost V 6 bases and J 4 bases; bases outside gene matches: 3. The CDR3 runs to 13 residues.

The chain joins TRBV7-4 to TRBJ2-7, with 8 bases aligning to TRBD2. The CDR3 extends over 12 amino acids. In germline, CDR1 is SGHVT, CDR2 SQSDAQ. After removal of 7 bases from V and 7 bases from J, the junction contained 6 bases not matched to a gene. The CDR3 nucleotides read TGTGCCAGCACCCCCTCGGGGGGGGAGCAGTACGTC. Translation gives CASTPSGGEQYV.

The chain couples TRBV11-1 to TRBJ2-1; a weak D match, TRBD2 (6 bases). CDR3 length: 13 amino acids. Trimming took 4 bases from V and 8 from J, leaving 12 bases between them. Looked up from germline, CDR1 is SGHAT and CDR2 is FQDESV (reference sequence). The chain's CDR3 is CASSWRAVYEQFF. The CDR3 coding sequence is TGTGCCAGCAGCTGGAGGGCGGTCTATGAGCAGTTCTTC.

The chain recombines TRBV12-5 with TRBJ2-1; D perhaps matches TRBD1 (6 bases). Germline V gene data show CDR1 as LGHNT and CDR2 as FRNRAP. This CDR3 comprises 16 residues. V was shortened by 1 base and J by 6 bases, with 16 bases between the two germline ends. The CDR3 region is CASGLGPRGHPNEQFF. CDR3 bases: TGTGCTAGTGGTTTGGGCCCCCGGGGACACCCCAATGAGCAGTTCTTC.

This clone turned up a few times. This sequence joins TRBV3-1 (or the pseudogene TRBV3-2) and TRBJ1-1, with D tentatively TRBD1 (5 bases). V gave up 3 bases and J gave up 0 bases, with 14 bases separating them. CDR1 is LGHDT, CDR2 YNNKEL, per germline (reference sequence). The length of the CDR3 is 16 residues. The CDR3 DNA reads TGTGCCAGCAGCCATGATGTAGGGGCGATGAACACTGAAGCTTTCTTT. Residues: CASSHDVGAMNTEAFF.

This sequence joins TRBV10-3 and TRBJ1-3, with TRBD1 matching over 7 bases. Per the germline V gene, CDR1 is ENHRY and CDR2 is SYGVKD. The CDR3 has 17 residues. Losses at the gene ends were 4 bases for V and 1 base for J; bases not matched to a gene: 10. The CDR3 is CAISAATGFTSGNTIYF. CDR3 DNA: TGTGCCATCAGTGCCGCGACAGGGTTTACGTCTGGAAACACCATATATTTT.

The CDR3 DNA reads as TGTGCCAGCTCACCCAGACTAGCGGAAGGCTCCTACAATGAGCAGTTCTTC. This gives the protein CASSPRLAEGSYNEQFF. The J gene is TRBJ2-1, the V gene TRBV18; 9 nucleotides agree with TRBD2. The CDR3 runs to 17 residues. The germline V gene has CDR1 KGHSH and CDR2 LQKENI. The V segment lost 3 bases and the J segment 0 bases; nucleotides outside the gene matches: 6.

The J gene is TRBJ1-3, the V gene TRBV7-2; the match to TRBD1 covers 7 bases. CDR3 length: 15 residues. CDR1 and CDR2 (germline): SGHTA, FQGNSA. Trimming cost V 5 bases and J 0 bases; bases outside gene matches: 4. DNA for the CDR3: TGTGCCAGCAGCCGGGACAGTAGCTCTGGAAACACCATATATTTT. This codes for CASSRDSSSGNTIYF.

This sequence joins TRBV3-1 (or the pseudogene TRBV3-2) and TRBJ2-7, with TRBD1 identical over 7 bases. Germline V gene sequence: CDR1 LGHDT, CDR2 YNNKEL (reference sequence). The CDR3 is 15 residues long. The V segment lost 4 bases and the J segment 3 bases; nucleotides outside the gene matches: 9. CDR3 DNA sequence: TGTGCCAGCAGCCGTTCCACAGGGGCCCTCTACGAGCAGTACTTC. Amino acid sequence: CASSRSTGALYEQYF.

Points on this clone: The sample carries other DNA sequences with the same CDR3. The V gene is TRBV7-2, the J gene TRBJ1-2; D may be TRBD1 (5 bases). The CDR3 is made up of 13 amino acids. CDR1 is SGHTA, CDR2 FQGNSA, per germline. Trimming stripped 3 bases from V and 4 bases from J, with 9 bases between. CDR3 bases: TGTGCCAGCAGCTTCGGGGGGGGCTATGGCTACACCTTC. The encoded protein is CASSFGGGYGYTF.

This clone appeared a single time. The chain employs TRBV6-1 and TRBJ2-4; the D gene is possibly TRBD2 (6 bases). Germline V gene sequence: CDR1 MNHNS, CDR2 SASEGT. The CDR3 has 16 residues. Between the trimmed V and J ends, which lost 0 bases and 0 bases, there was a span of 9 bases. CDR3 nucleotide sequence: TGTGCCAGCAGTGAAGCGGGAGGACTAGCCAAAAACATTCAGTACTTC. This encodes CASSEAGGLAKNIQYF.

The V and J genes are TRBV25-1 and TRBJ1-2; 9 nucleotides line up with TRBD1. This CDR3 spans 18 amino acids. Looked up from germline, CDR1 is MGHDK and CDR2 is SYGVNS. V shed 3 bases, J shed 3 bases, and the junction held 14 bases outside the gene matches. The CDR3 DNA reads as TGTGCCAGCAGTGAGGCCCGGGGGACAGGGTTTGGGTACTATGGCTACACCTTC. It yields the protein CASSEARGTGFGYYGYTF.

The chain combines TRBV7-3 with TRBJ2-3, with 8 positions matching TRBD2. Losses at the gene ends were 2 bases for V and 6 bases for J; bases not matched to a gene: 10. The CDR3 is 16 residues long. Germline V lookup: CDR1 SGHTA, CDR2 FQGTGA. The CDR3 nucleotides are TGTGCCAGCAGCTTAGGGACTAGAGGGTTGGGGGATACGCAGTATTTT. As protein: CASSLGTRGLGDTQYF.

The chain is built from TRBV6-5 and TRBJ1-2; 7 bases align to TRBD1. Germline-derived CDR1 and CDR2 are MNHEY and SVGAGI. Trimming cost V 0 bases and J 4 bases; bases outside gene matches: 8. The CDR3 spans 16 residues. The CDR3, as DNA: TGTGCCAGCAGTTACTCATCCACGGGACAGCCCTATGGCTACACCTTC. Protein sequence: CASSYSSTGQPYGYTF.

The J gene is TRBJ2-5, the V gene TRBV14; 12 bases align to TRBD2. CDR3 size: 16 residues. V lost 1 base to trimming and J lost 5 bases; unmatched junction nucleotides: 5. The germline CDR1 and CDR2 sequences are SGHDN and FVKESK. DNA of the CDR3: TGTGCCAGCAGCCAAGTACTAGCGGGAGGTCGGGAGACCCAGTACTTC. Translation gives CASSQVLAGGRETQYF.

The chain combines TRBV11-3 with TRBJ2-2, with 9 bases lining up with TRBD2. The V gene's germline CDR1 is SGHNT and CDR2 YENEEA. Trimming removed 2 bases from V and 5 bases from J; junction bases left unmatched: 3. This CDR3 is built from 15 residues. The CDR3, as DNA: TGTGCCAGCAGCTTAACTCTAGCGGGAACCGGGGAGCTGTTTTTT. Amino acids: CASSLTLAGTGELFF.

The chain recombines TRBV6-5 with TRBJ2-7, with TRBD2 matching 8 bases. Looked up from germline, CDR1 is MNHEY and CDR2 is SVGAGI. V lost 6 bases and J lost 3; bases outside the gene matches: 7. CDR3 length: 14 residues. CDR3 DNA: TGTGCCAGCAGCAGGGTCGGGGGGGGCTACGAGCAGTACTTC. Translation gives CASSRVGGGYEQYF.

In its sample, this clone was seen once. The V gene is TRBV30, the J gene TRBJ1-6; 7 bases map to TRBD1. V lost 0 bases, J lost 7 bases, and 3 bases stayed unmatched. The CDR3 is 14 amino acids. Looked up from germline, CDR1 is GTSNPN and CDR2 is SVGIG (reference sequence). The CDR3 region is CAWSVTGENSPLHF. In nucleotides, the CDR3 is TGTGCCTGGAGTGTAACAGGGGAAAATTCACCCCTCCACTTT.